Listed below are T cell receptor beta chains from one sample, sequenced in a study of T cells in Graves' hyperthyroidism and ophthalmopathy. Using its own MiXCR run on the multiplex PCR reads, TCRdb lists one record per CDR3 protein. The data show 540,000 or so distinct CDR3 sequences, 15% to 18% seen once. The material sequenced was blood. These TCRs come from a woman aged 25 to 39 with Graves' hyperthyroidism. Each CDR3 is given with its conserved first and last residue. Fields, in order: clone size, CDR3 length, J gene, V gene, CDR3 protein. The size entry is marked missing in some rows and otherwise reads once, few, many or a size class.

clone size: many
CDR3 length: 14
J gene: TRBJ2-2
V gene: TRBV11-2
CDR3 protein: CASSLGTGSGELFF

clone size: many
CDR3 length: 16
J gene: TRBJ2-7
V gene: TRBV5-1
CDR3 protein: CASSPEGTGRTYEQYF

clone size: -
CDR3 length: 15
J gene: TRBJ2-1
V gene: TRBV4-1
CDR3 protein: CASSQTGRTHNEQFF

clone size: many
CDR3 length: 12
J gene: TRBJ2-5
V gene: TRBV20-1
CDR3 protein: CSALPQAETQYF

clone size: many
CDR3 length: 12
J gene: TRBJ2-5
V gene: TRBV20-1
CDR3 protein: CSASVAGETQYF

clone size: many
CDR3 length: 15
J gene: TRBJ1-2
V gene: TRBV3-1
CDR3 protein: CASSQARTGFAGYTF

clone size: many
CDR3 length: 13
J gene: TRBJ2-3
V gene: TRBV2
CDR3 protein: CASSRSEADTQYF

clone size: many
CDR3 length: 12
J gene: TRBJ2-7
V gene: TRBV11-2
CDR3 protein: CASSSFVDEQYF

clone size: many
CDR3 length: 15
J gene: TRBJ2-7
V gene: TRBV7-2
CDR3 protein: CASSLGTGGTYEQYF

clone size: many
CDR3 length: 12
J gene: TRBJ2-7
V gene: TRBV2
CDR3 protein: CASSEGYYEQYF

clone size: many
CDR3 length: 17
J gene: TRBJ2-1
V gene: TRBV14
CDR3 protein: CASSQGHWASGNNEQFF

clone size: few
CDR3 length: 16
J gene: TRBJ1-3
V gene: TRBV12-3/TRBV12-4
CDR3 protein: CASSSLWGDLGNTIYF

clone size: many
CDR3 length: 16
J gene: TRBJ2-7
V gene: TRBV6-1
CDR3 protein: CASSFLVPPDLHEQYF

clone size: many
CDR3 length: 15
J gene: TRBJ2-1
V gene: TRBV24-1
CDR3 protein: CATSGLGAGADEQFF

clone size: many
CDR3 length: 19
J gene: TRBJ2-2
V gene: TRBV4-2
CDR3 protein: CASSQEGRTSGRESGELFF

clone size: many
CDR3 length: 15
J gene: TRBJ1-6
V gene: TRBV12-3/TRBV12-4
CDR3 protein: CASRPSTVNNSPLHF

clone size: -
CDR3 length: 12
J gene: TRBJ1-5
V gene: TRBV10-3
CDR3 protein: CAISHDRQPQHF

clone size: few
CDR3 length: 16
J gene: TRBJ2-1
V gene: TRBV7-9
CDR3 protein: CASSLTGVGAYNEQFF

clone size: -
CDR3 length: 10
J gene: TRBJ2-3
V gene: TRBV27
CDR3 protein: CASGLDTQYF

clone size: many
CDR3 length: 13
J gene: TRBJ2-7
V gene: TRBV20-1
CDR3 protein: CSARAQGAYEQYF